This T cell receptor beta chain came from a study of radiotherapy plus CTLA-4 blockade in lung cancer. Regarding the study as a whole: In blood, tumor-derived TCR clones expanded after radiotherapy plus ipilimumab.

About this clone: Antigen unknown.

The CDR3 is made up of 12 amino acids. Between the trimmed V and J ends, which lost 3 bases and 7 bases, there was a span of 9 bases. Looked up from germline, CDR1 is WNHNN and CDR2 is SYGVQD (reference sequence). Sequencing used immunoSEQ multiplex PCR; TCRdb keeps in-frame clones, though not all of them. The sample records more than 90,000 clones, around nine tenths being singletons. The chain links TRBV10-1 to TRBJ1-2; D gene uncertain. Sequenced material: peripheral blood, taken from a patient treated with radiotherapy plus ipilimumab. The TCR sequence derives from a human donor with non-small cell lung cancer that progressed on radiotherapy plus ipilimumab. CDR3 nucleotide sequence: TGCGCCAGCAGTGATTCCAGTTTTGGCTACACCTTC. Translating it yields CASSDSSFGYTF.